The rows below give T cell receptor beta chains drawn from one sample of a study of blood T cells in healthy people across ages. TCRdb fed the 5' RACE reads into MiXCR, producing one record per CDR3 protein. Of around 520,000 distinct CDR3 sequences in the sample, 25% to 35% were seen once. This same sample was also taken into another study, of T cells of mothers and their children.

The sequenced sample consisted of blood. Receptor source: a boy aged 2 to 10 in good health. The CDR3 runs from the conserved cysteine through the conserved F or W. The D gene is left open where the match is weak. Clone size is stated in some rows and not others, as once, few, many or a class when expanded.

cdr3_aa cdr3_nt clone_size v_call d_call j_call
CASSDVGTVSYEQYF TGTGCCAGCAGTGACGTAGGGACAGTTTCCTACGAGCAGTACTTC - TRBV6-1 TRBD1 TRBJ2-7
CASSQSVAGGALAHEQYF TGCGCCAGCAGCCAAAGTGTTGCGGGAGGGGCCCTTGCCCACGAGCAGTACTTC - TRBV4-3 TRBD2 TRBJ2-7
CASSPYAYFQEDEQFF TGTGCCAGCAGTCCCTACGCGTACTTCCAGGAGGATGAGCAGTTCTTC once TRBV28 - TRBJ2-1
CATSDTGGNYGYTF TGTGCCACCAGCGATACTGGGGGCAACTATGGCTACACCTTC many TRBV15 - TRBJ1-2
CASSLALGLAGGFGFSTDTQYF TGTGCCAGCAGCTTAGCGCTGGGACTAGCGGGAGGTTTCGGTTTTAGCACAGATACGCAGTATTTT - TRBV7-2 TRBD2 TRBJ2-3
CASSQPGLAGNIQYF TGCGCCAGCAGCCAACCTGGACTAGCTGGCAACATTCAGTACTTC - TRBV4-3 TRBD2 TRBJ2-4
CSARATETGNTIYF TGCAGTGCTAGAGCTACCGAGACTGGAAACACCATATATTTT - TRBV20-1 - TRBJ1-3
CASRFQGDEKLFF TGTGCCAGCAGGTTCCAGGGGGATGAAAAACTGTTTTTT - TRBV7-8 TRBD1 TRBJ1-4
CASSLGSPGQGGETQYF TGTGCCAGCAGCTTAGGTTCACCGGGACAGGGAGGGGAGACCCAGTACTTC - TRBV7-2 TRBD1 TRBJ2-5
CSAPTSGSPNEQFF TGCAGTGCTCCAACTAGCGGGAGCCCCAATGAGCAGTTCTTC few TRBV20-1 TRBD2 TRBJ2-1
CASSQTGTGEQPQHF TGTGCCAGCAGCCAGACCGGGACAGGGGAACAGCCCCAGCATTTT - TRBV3-1 TRBD1 TRBJ1-5
CASSLMPPDSSYEQYF TGCGCCAGCAGCTTGATGCCGCCGGACAGTTCCTACGAGCAGTACTTC few TRBV5-1 - TRBJ2-7
CASSLSQGSGANVLTF TGCGCCAGCAGCTTGTCCCAGGGCTCTGGGGCCAACGTCCTGACTTTC - TRBV5-1 - TRBJ2-6
CASSLQAGGEQYF TGTGCCAGCAGTTTGCAAGCGGGGGGGGAGCAGTACTTC - TRBV12-3/TRBV12-4 TRBD2 TRBJ2-7
CASSYVGWAGELFF TGTGCCAGCAGTTACGTAGGGTGGGCCGGGGAGCTGTTTTTT few TRBV6-6 - TRBJ2-2
CSVAGTEPNYGYTF TGCAGCGTTGCCGGGACAGAGCCTAACTATGGCTACACCTTC - TRBV29-1 TRBD1 TRBJ1-2
CAWTGAGELFF TGTGCCTGGACTGGGGCCGGGGAGCTGTTTTTT - TRBV30 - TRBJ2-2
CASSRLGAKYNEQFF TGTGCCAGCAGCCGCCTCGGGGCCAAGTACAATGAGCAGTTCTTC few TRBV5-4 - TRBJ2-1
CASSLDRGTNDYNEQFF TGTGCCAGCAGCTTAGACAGGGGGACAAACGACTACAATGAGCAGTTCTTC - TRBV7-8 TRBD1 TRBJ2-1
CASRASGGIQETQYF TGTGCCAGTAGAGCTAGCGGGGGAATCCAAGAGACCCAGTACTTC few TRBV19 TRBD2 TRBJ2-5
CASRVDRTRGYTF TGTGCCAGCAGGGTGGACAGGACGAGAGGCTACACCTTC few TRBV6-6 TRBD1 TRBJ1-2
CASSLGSSGEAPYEQYF TGTGCCAGCAGCTTAGGGTCCTCCGGGGAAGCCCCCTACGAGCAGTACTTC - TRBV7-2 - TRBJ2-7
CSVLGQGTDTQYF TGCAGCGTGCTCGGACAGGGGACAGATACGCAGTATTTT many TRBV29-1 TRBD1 TRBJ2-3
CASSYSGGNQPQHF TGTGCCAGCAGTTACTCGGGCGGCAATCAGCCCCAGCATTTT - TRBV6-6 - TRBJ1-5